A selection of T cell receptor beta chains follows, all from one sample in a study of blood T cell repertoires in COVID-19. Method: immunoSEQ multiplex PCR; TCRdb's copy keeps in-frame clones and lacks some. Among 310,000 or so clones, 80% to 95% were seen once, and the ten largest hold about 1.1%. Sequenced material: PBMCs or T cells enriched from blood (not recorded which). The receptors here all came from a woman between 25 and 40 years old who had recovered from COVID-19. CDR3s include the opening cysteine and the closing phenylalanine or tryptophan. Fields, in order: V gene, clone size, D gene, J gene, CDR3 protein, CDR3 DNA. A D gene is named only where the DNA matches it firmly. Only some rows state a clone size, as once, few, many or a class for expanded clones.

v_call: TRBV6-5
clone_size: -
d_call: -
j_call: TRBJ2-7
cdr3_aa: CASIHTRGYEQYF
cdr3_nt: TGTGCCAGCATTCACACGCGAGGTTACGAGCAGTACTTC

v_call: TRBV9
clone_size: once
d_call: -
j_call: TRBJ1-2
cdr3_aa: CASSGRGHGYTF
cdr3_nt: TGTGCCAGCAGCGGAAGGGGTCATGGCTACACCTTC

v_call: TRBV6-5
clone_size: -
d_call: TRBD1
j_call: TRBJ2-7
cdr3_aa: CASSYSTGGNEQYF
cdr3_nt: TGTGCCAGCAGTTACTCGACAGGGGGCAACGAGCAGTACTTC

v_call: TRBV27
clone_size: -
d_call: -
j_call: TRBJ1-1
cdr3_aa: CASSFVDRSTEAFF
cdr3_nt: TGTGCCAGCAGTTTCGTCGACAGGTCCACTGAAGCTTTCTTT

v_call: TRBV5-6
clone_size: -
d_call: -
j_call: TRBJ1-1
cdr3_aa: CASSLLGTEAFF
cdr3_nt: TGTGCCAGCAGCTTGCTCGGCACTGAAGCTTTCTTT

v_call: TRBV14
clone_size: -
d_call: TRBD1
j_call: TRBJ2-3
cdr3_aa: CASSHGTGFPDTQYF
cdr3_nt: TGTGCCAGCAGCCACGGGACAGGGTTCCCAGATACGCAGTATTTT

v_call: TRBV2
clone_size: -
d_call: -
j_call: TRBJ1-1
cdr3_aa: CASNGRAGAEAFF
cdr3_nt: TGTGCCAGCAATGGGAGGGCAGGGGCTGAAGCTTTCTTT

v_call: TRBV6-2/TRBV6-3
clone_size: -
d_call: -
j_call: TRBJ2-7
cdr3_aa: CASSQQAGASYEQYF
cdr3_nt: TGTGCCAGCAGTCAACAAGCAGGGGCATCCTACGAGCAGTACTTC

v_call: TRBV19
clone_size: -
d_call: TRBD1
j_call: TRBJ1-3
cdr3_aa: CASSATGTGNTIYF
cdr3_nt: TGTGCCAGTAGTGCGACAGGGACTGGAAACACCATATATTTT

v_call: TRBV30
clone_size: -
d_call: -
j_call: TRBJ1-1
cdr3_aa: CAWMRDYTEAFF
cdr3_nt: TGTGCCTGGATGAGGGACTACACTGAAGCTTTCTTT

v_call: TRBV9
clone_size: -
d_call: TRBD1
j_call: TRBJ2-7
cdr3_aa: CASSVAPGTGGDEQYF
cdr3_nt: TGTGCCAGCAGCGTAGCGCCCGGGACAGGGGGCGACGAGCAGTACTTC

v_call: TRBV2
clone_size: -
d_call: TRBD1
j_call: TRBJ2-7
cdr3_aa: CASGQGRYEQYF
cdr3_nt: TGTGCCTCCGGACAGGGACGGTACGAGCAGTACTTC

v_call: TRBV7-8
clone_size: -
d_call: -
j_call: TRBJ1-2
cdr3_aa: CASSLLQGHGYTF
cdr3_nt: TGTGCCAGCAGCTTACTGCAGGGCCATGGCTACACCTTC

v_call: TRBV28
clone_size: -
d_call: TRBD2
j_call: TRBJ2-7
cdr3_aa: CASSLFAGDSEQYF
cdr3_nt: TGTGCCAGCAGTTTATTTGCGGGAGACTCCGAGCAGTACTTC

v_call: TRBV25-1
clone_size: -
d_call: TRBD2
j_call: TRBJ2-1
cdr3_aa: CASSDPSGSPYNEQFF
cdr3_nt: TGTGCCAGCAGCGACCCCAGCGGGAGCCCCTACAATGAGCAGTTCTTC

v_call: TRBV4-3
clone_size: -
d_call: -
j_call: TRBJ1-5
cdr3_aa: CASSQDSNSGNQPQHF
cdr3_nt: TGCGCCAGCAGCCAAGATTCCAACAGTGGCAATCAGCCCCAGCATTTT

v_call: TRBV4-1
clone_size: few
d_call: -
j_call: TRBJ2-7
cdr3_aa: CASSQDSRGGGEQYF
cdr3_nt: TGCGCCAGCAGCCAAGATTCCCGCGGCGGAGGCGAGCAGTACTTC

v_call: TRBV28
clone_size: -
d_call: TRBD2
j_call: TRBJ2-1
cdr3_aa: CASRTSGNEQFF
cdr3_nt: TGTGCCAGCAGAACTAGCGGGAATGAGCAGTTCTTC

v_call: TRBV24-1
clone_size: -
d_call: -
j_call: TRBJ1-2
cdr3_aa: CATRGEGNYGYTF
cdr3_nt: TGTGCCACCAGGGGCGAGGGAAACTATGGCTACACCTTC

v_call: TRBV7-9
clone_size: -
d_call: -
j_call: TRBJ2-2
cdr3_aa: CASSLRAGTGELFF
cdr3_nt: TGTGCCAGCAGCCTCCGGGCGGGCACCGGGGAGCTGTTTTTT

v_call: TRBV6-2/TRBV6-3
clone_size: -
d_call: -
j_call: TRBJ1-5
cdr3_aa: CASSYRGVTQPQHF
cdr3_nt: TGTGCCAGCAGTTACCGGGGAGTGACACAGCCCCAGCATTTT

v_call: TRBV7-9
clone_size: -
d_call: -
j_call: TRBJ1-5
cdr3_aa: CASSSFQGWGNQPQHF
cdr3_nt: TGTGCCAGCAGTTCTTTCCAGGGCTGGGGCAATCAGCCCCAGCATTTT

v_call: TRBV9
clone_size: -
d_call: TRBD2
j_call: TRBJ2-1
cdr3_aa: CASRVTGTSGSSYNEQFF
cdr3_nt: TGTGCCAGCAGGGTAACCGGGACTAGCGGGAGTTCTTACAATGAGCAGTTCTTC

v_call: TRBV30
clone_size: -
d_call: -
j_call: TRBJ2-1
cdr3_aa: CAWTQGQSVYNEQFF
cdr3_nt: TGTGCCTGGACCCAGGGCCAAAGCGTTTACAATGAGCAGTTCTTC

v_call: TRBV4-1
clone_size: many
d_call: -
j_call: TRBJ2-7
cdr3_aa: CASSQDLGTSFPYEQYF
cdr3_nt: TGCGCCAGCAGCCAAGACTTGGGTACTAGTTTCCCTTACGAGCAGTACTTC

v_call: TRBV28
clone_size: -
d_call: TRBD2
j_call: TRBJ2-3
cdr3_aa: CASRTLAGPPDTQYF
cdr3_nt: TGTGCCAGCAGAACCCTAGCGGGGCCCCCAGATACGCAGTATTTT

v_call: TRBV7-2
clone_size: -
d_call: -
j_call: TRBJ2-1
cdr3_aa: CASSATSGRDEQFF
cdr3_nt: TGTGCCAGCAGCGCCACTAGTGGGAGAGATGAGCAGTTCTTC

v_call: TRBV30
clone_size: once
d_call: TRBD1
j_call: TRBJ2-2
cdr3_aa: CAWSVRDRGIEGGELFF
cdr3_nt: TGTGCCTGGAGTGTTCGGGACAGGGGAATAGAGGGCGGGGAGCTGTTTTTT

v_call: TRBV28
clone_size: -
d_call: -
j_call: TRBJ1-2
cdr3_aa: CASSGTVTAGYGYTF
cdr3_nt: TGTGCCAGCAGCGGGACTGTCACCGCTGGCTATGGCTACACCTTC